This T cell receptor beta chain is from a study of T cell responses to AZD1222 COVID-19 vaccine (dated by TCRdb to about 2021). For the study in its entirety: AZD1222 recipients given second doses at about 4 weeks or at about 12 weeks were pooled, since spike-specific TCR depth and breadth were not found to differ between the two schedules. A total of 233 trial participants underwent TCR sequencing, of whom around 210 had received two doses of AZD1222 and about 26 had received two doses of the MenACWY control vaccine. Enrollment into the trials was organized by age into subgroups of 18-55, 56-69 and 70-plus years, and those subgroups contained about 160, 30 and 59 TCR-sequenced participants, respectively.

Study-wide findings and limitations: A significant rise in spike-specific TCR breadth and depth was observed after two AZD1222 doses relative to day 0 and relative to MenACWY recipients. The vaccine-associated CD4 TCRs covered the entire spike protein, and the dominant responses fell in regions 160-218 and 743-854. Because no day 14 peak-response samples were available, the repertoires could be characterized only after the peak T cell response. In the small 56-69-year group, the increase in depth fell short of significance, most likely because of low power. Reportedly, almost half of the unique spike-specific TCRs recognized epitopes lying outside the regions that are mutated in the B.1.351 and B.1.1.7 variants. Conclusions about previously exposed vaccinees are limited, since just 6 or 7 AZD1222 recipients were seropositive for SARS-CoV-2 at baseline. Most participants were white British and females outnumbered males, and the authors suggested that clonal diversity may have been underestimated.

V loses 1 base of germline sequence and J loses 3 bases, and the interval between the two ends is 10 bases. Based on the germline V gene (reference sequence), the CDR1 and CDR2 sequences are LNHDA and SQIVND. The CDR3 spans 15 residues, from the cysteine through the phenylalanine. Solely the CDR3 DNA is kept, with 45 bases framed from the first base. Notes on this clone: The antigen it recognizes is unknown. Per-base qualities were not stored, and no clone one base away is much larger.

The CDR3 regions of human TCRbeta chains were subjected to immunosequencing. In the source study's methods: Repertoire TCRs were matched against a reference library of SARS-CoV-2-specific TCRs generated with the MIRA antigen-specificity platform. Breadth meant the fraction of unique TCRs that were SARS-CoV-2-associated, whereas depth meant the fraction of total T cells that were SARS-CoV-2-associated. Using the MIRA data, every spike-specific TCR was mapped to the spike region that the TCR reacted to and assigned to either a CD4 or a CD8 class. Log10-transformed breadth and depth values were compared by one-way ANOVA with Sidak's multiple comparisons tests. In TCRdb, the immuneACCESS table is reduced to in-frame sequences with V and J assigned. These tables do not hold every clone; where another copy was compared, an unresolved V gene accounts for under half, and the others remain unexplained. The V and J calls and clone size were taken over from that table, and D and trimming were inferred from the DNA. In all, the sample holds 180,000 or so clones, and roughly 89% of those were seen once. Clones ranked in the top ten supply about 1.5% of the sample.

The time point label for this specimen denotes: baseline before first vaccination. The vaccinee samples were drawn from two UK trials, COV001 and COV002, one of which was a single-blind randomized controlled phase 2/3 trial testing AZD1222 (ChAdOx1 nCoV-19) in healthy adults. For TCRbeta chain sequencing, PBMC samples were collected from trial participants at day 0 and at day 28 after the second dose. The chain employs TRBV19 and TRBJ1-5; no D segment can be confidently identified. The receptor was isolated from an adult in good health. The sequences come from peripheral blood, collected on day 0 of AZD1222 vaccination. The CDR3 amino acid sequence is: CASSIVGTANQPQHF. The sequence in DNA is TGTGCCAGTAGTATAGTAGGCACGGCCAATCAGCCCCAGCATTTT. The full variable domain, with segments outside the CDR3 supplied by the reference TRBV19 and TRBJ1-5 proteins, appears as DGGITQSPKYLFRKEGQNVTLSCEQNLNHDAMYWYRQDPGQGLRLIYYSQIVNDFQKGDIAEGYSVSREKKESFPLTVTSAQKNPTAFYLCASSIVGTANQPQHFGDGTRLSIL.